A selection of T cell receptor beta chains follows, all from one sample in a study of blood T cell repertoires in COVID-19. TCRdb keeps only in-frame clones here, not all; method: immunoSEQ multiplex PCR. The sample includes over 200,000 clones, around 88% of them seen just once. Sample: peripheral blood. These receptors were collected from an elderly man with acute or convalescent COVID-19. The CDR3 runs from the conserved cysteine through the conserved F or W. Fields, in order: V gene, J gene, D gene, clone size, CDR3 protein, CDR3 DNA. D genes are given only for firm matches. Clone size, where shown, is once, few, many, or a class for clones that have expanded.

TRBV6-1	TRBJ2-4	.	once	CASSEAPGLGQYF	TGTGCCAGCAGTGAAGCCCCGGGGTTGGGTCAGTACTTC
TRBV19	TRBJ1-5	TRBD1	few	CASSTTRQGTGQPQHF	TGTGCCAGTAGCACCACTAGACAGGGGACAGGTCAGCCCCAGCATTTT
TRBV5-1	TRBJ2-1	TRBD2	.	CASLGNRRLAYEQFF	TGCGCCAGCTTAGGTAACAGAAGACTAGCGTATGAGCAGTTCTTC
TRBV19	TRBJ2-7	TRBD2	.	CASSAAASGGAYEQYF	TGTGCCAGTAGTGCAGCGGCTAGCGGGGGGGCGTACGAGCAGTACTTC
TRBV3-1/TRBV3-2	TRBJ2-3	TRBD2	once	CASSGLAGGTDTQYF	TGTGCCAGCAGCGGACTAGCGGGGGGCACAGATACGCAGTATTTT
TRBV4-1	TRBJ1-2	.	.	CASSQRQEAGYTF	TGCGCCAGCAGCCAGAGACAGGAAGCTGGCTACACCTTC
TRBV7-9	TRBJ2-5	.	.	CASSLENRYF	TGTGCCAGCAGCTTAGAAAATCGGTACTTC
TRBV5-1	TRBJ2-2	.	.	CASSLFVSDTGELFF	TGCGCCAGCAGCTTGTTTGTGTCAGACACCGGGGAGCTGTTTTTT
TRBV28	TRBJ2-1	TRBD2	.	CASSKSGSYNEQFF	TGTGCCAGCAGCAAAAGCGGGAGCTACAATGAGCAGTTCTTC
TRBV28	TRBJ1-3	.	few	CASSPSRPSGNTIYF	TGTGCCAGCAGTCCCTCTAGGCCCTCTGGAAACACCATATATTTT
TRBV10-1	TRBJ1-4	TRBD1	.	CATSTGQRPVKLFF	TGCGCCACTTCCACGGGACAGCGGCCCGTAAAACTGTTTTTT
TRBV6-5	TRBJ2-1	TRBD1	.	CASSLTGTGSYNEQFF	TGTGCCAGCAGTTTGACCGGGACAGGGTCCTACAATGAGCAGTTCTTC
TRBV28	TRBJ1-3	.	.	CASLGVRGLTGNTIYF	TGTGCCAGCTTAGGGGTGCGGGGGCTGACTGGAAACACCATATATTTT
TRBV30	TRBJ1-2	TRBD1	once	CAWRSSGTGAYGYTF	TGTGCCTGGAGATCGTCCGGGACAGGGGCCTATGGCTACACCTTC
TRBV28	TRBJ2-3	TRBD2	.	CASSFRPSGEDTQYF	TGTGCCAGCAGTTTCCGTCCCAGCGGGGAAGATACGCAGTATTTT
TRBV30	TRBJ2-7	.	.	CAWSVRGSRLRPYEQYF	TGTGCCTGGAGTGTACGGGGTAGCAGATTACGGCCTTACGAGCAGTACTTC
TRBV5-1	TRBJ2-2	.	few	CASSFTGTTGELFF	TGCGCCAGCAGCTTTACAGGGACCACCGGGGAGCTGTTTTTT
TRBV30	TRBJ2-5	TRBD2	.	CAWSAGGARETQYF	TGTGCCTGGAGTGCCGGGGGGGCCAGAGAGACCCAGTACTTC
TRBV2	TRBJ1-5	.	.	CASSDPRDDYDSTQPQHF	TGTGCCAGCAGTGACCCACGGGATGATTACGATAGCACTCAGCCCCAGCATTTT
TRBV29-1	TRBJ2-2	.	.	CSVDLSHTGELFF	TGCAGCGTTGATCTGAGTCACACCGGGGAGCTGTTTTTT
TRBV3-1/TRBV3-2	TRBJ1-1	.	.	CASRRTVNTEAFF	TGTGCCAGCAGGCGGACAGTGAACACTGAAGCTTTCTTT
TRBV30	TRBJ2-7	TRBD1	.	CAWKPTGQANDEQYF	TGTGCCTGGAAGCCGACGGGACAGGCAAATGACGAGCAGTACTTC
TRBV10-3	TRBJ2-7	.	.	CAIKDSSLAYEQYF	TGTGCCATCAAGGACTCCAGCCTCGCCTACGAGCAGTACTTC
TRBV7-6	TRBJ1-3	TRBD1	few	CASSLAGAGTGVGGNTIYF	TGTGCCAGCAGCTTAGCGGGAGCCGGGACAGGGGTCGGTGGAAACACCATATATTTT
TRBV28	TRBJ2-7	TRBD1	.	CASSLYPRQGPYEQYF	TGTGCCAGCAGTTTATACCCCCGACAGGGCCCCTACGAGCAGTACTTC
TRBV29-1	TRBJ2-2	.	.	CSGRRLGDTGELFF	TGCAGCGGACGTCGTCTAGGGGACACCGGGGAGCTGTTTTTT
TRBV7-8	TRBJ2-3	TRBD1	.	CASSSFTGTASTDTQYF	TGTGCCAGCAGCAGTTTCACCGGGACAGCTAGCACAGATACGCAGTATTTT
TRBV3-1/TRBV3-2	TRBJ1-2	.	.	CASSQDLRRGGYTF	TGTGCCAGCAGCCAAGATCTTCGCAGGGGTGGCTACACCTTC
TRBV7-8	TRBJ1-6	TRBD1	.	CASSTQGFDSPLHF	TGTGCCAGCAGCACACAGGGGTTTGATTCACCCCTCCACTTT
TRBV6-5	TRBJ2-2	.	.	CASMKRGGNTGELFF	TGTGCCAGCATGAAAAGGGGGGGAAACACCGGGGAGCTGTTTTTT
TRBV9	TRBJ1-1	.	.	CASSVNPGLNTEAFF	TGTGCCAGCAGCGTAAACCCGGGATTGAACACTGAAGCTTTCTTT
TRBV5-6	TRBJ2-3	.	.	CASSLQRRGSTDTQYF	TGTGCCAGCAGCTTGCAGAGACGGGGTAGCACAGATACGCAGTATTTT
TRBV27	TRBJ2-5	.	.	CASRYANQETQYF	TGTGCCAGCAGGTACGCTAACCAAGAGACCCAGTACTTC
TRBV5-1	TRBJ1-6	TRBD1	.	CASRTGENSPLHF	TGCGCCAGCAGGACAGGGGAAAATTCACCCCTCCACTTT
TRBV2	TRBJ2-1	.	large	CASSELEWDKEGLYNEQFF	TGTGCCAGCAGTGAATTGGAGTGGGACAAGGAAGGCCTCTACAATGAGCAGTTCTTC
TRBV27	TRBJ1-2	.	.	CASAKGIGSAESYGYTF	TGTGCCAGCGCTAAGGGGATTGGGTCCGCCGAAAGCTATGGCTACACCTTC
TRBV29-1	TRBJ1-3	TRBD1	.	CSGDLLGPSIPGQGSRNTIYF	TGCAGCGGGGACCTTCTGGGGCCTTCCATACCGGGACAGGGCTCTAGAAACACCATATATTTT
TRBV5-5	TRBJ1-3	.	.	CASSSNIGGGTSGNTIYF	TGTGCCAGCAGCTCAAACATAGGGGGGGGAACCTCTGGAAACACCATATATTTT
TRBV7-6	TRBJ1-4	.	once	CASSSTNGANEKLFF	TGTGCCAGCAGCTCGACGAATGGGGCAAACGAAAAACTGTTTTTT
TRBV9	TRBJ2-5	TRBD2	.	CASSPGGLAGGETQYF	TGTGCCAGCAGCCCAGGGGGACTAGCGGGTGGGGAGACCCAGTACTTC
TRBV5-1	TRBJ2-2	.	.	CASSWPDSLNTGELFF	TGCGCCAGCAGCTGGCCGGACAGTCTAAACACCGGGGAGCTGTTTTTT
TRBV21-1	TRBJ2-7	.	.	CASSKGKFVWGELTYEQYF	TGTGCCAGCAGCAAAGGGAAATTCGTTTGGGGGGAGCTAACCTACGAGCAGTACTTC
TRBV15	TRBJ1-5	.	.	CATSLGASQPQHF	TGTGCCACCAGCCTAGGGGCGAGTCAGCCCCAGCATTTT
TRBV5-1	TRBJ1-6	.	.	CASSLKGQGPNLSYNSPLHF	TGCGCCAGCAGCTTGAAAGGGCAGGGGCCTAATCTCTCCTATAATTCACCCCTCCACTTT
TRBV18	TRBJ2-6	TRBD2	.	CASSMFTSGGSGANVLTF	TGTGCCAGCTCGATGTTTACTAGCGGGGGCTCTGGGGCCAACGTCCTGACTTTC
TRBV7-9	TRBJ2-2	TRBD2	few	CASSSTTSGRYPGELFF	TGTGCCAGCAGCTCGACCACTAGCGGGAGGTACCCCGGGGAGCTGTTTTTT
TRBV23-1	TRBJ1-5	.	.	CASRYRDSNQPQHF	TGCGCCAGCAGATACAGAGATAGCAATCAGCCCCAGCATTTT
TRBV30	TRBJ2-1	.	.	CAWRFEGAGNEQFF	TGTGCCTGGAGGTTTGAAGGGGCGGGGAATGAGCAGTTCTTC